This T cell receptor beta chain is from a study of blood T cell repertoires in COVID-19. In the study overall: The study drew acute and convalescent COVID-19 samples from the United States, Italy and Spain. PBMCs, B-cell-depleted T cells, or T cells provided the cDNA or gDNA that made up the material.

Study processing details: Amplification of reference gene primers provided the estimated nucleated cell counts. TCRdb's copy holds only in-frame clones and misses some; the assay was immunoSEQ multiplex PCR. V and J calls plus clone size are reproduced from that table; the DNA served to infer D and trimming. The top ten hold around a tenth of the sample, which has around 47,000 clones, 88% seen once. The length of the CDR3 is 15 residues. Sequencing input: peripheral blood. The chain carries TRBV21-1 and TRBJ2-3; the D segment call TRBD2 is taken from the table without a DNA check. TRBV21-1 corresponds to a pseudogene. This sequence originates from a man aged 50-60 years with active COVID-19. The CDR3 DNA reads as TGTGCCATTCCCCCTTCTGGAGCCCTCACAGATACGCAGTATTTT. Translation gives CAIPPSGALTDTQYF.